Sequencing of this T cell receptor (beta chain) was carried out in a study of T cell repertoires in cytomegalovirus infection. V was shortened by 3 bases and J by 4 bases, with 22 bases between the two germline ends. Looked up from germline, CDR1 is LNHDA and CDR2 is SQIVND (reference sequence). The CDR3 has 18 residues. Overall study results and limits: HLA-C-restricted CMV-specific TCR beta clonotypes were dominant in the ex vivo response.

TCRdb itself ran the reads through MiXCR, one entry per CDR3 protein. The table records some 940,000 distinct CDR3 sequences, 25% to 40% of them present only once. In this sample, this clonotype turned up a few times. Antigen: not known. The rearrangement links TRBV19 to TRBJ1-5; D ambiguous. The sequence came from a human donor in good health (CMV status not recorded). Some clones in this sample may be carry-over from other donors' samples. The starting material was cultured CD8+ T cells from PBMCs, obtained from culture after CMV antigen stimulation. In DNA, the CDR3 is TGTGCCAGTAGTATTCTCTACAGCAGAGGAGTAAGGAATCAGCCCCAGCATTTT. This sequence encodes CASSILYSRGVRNQPQHF.